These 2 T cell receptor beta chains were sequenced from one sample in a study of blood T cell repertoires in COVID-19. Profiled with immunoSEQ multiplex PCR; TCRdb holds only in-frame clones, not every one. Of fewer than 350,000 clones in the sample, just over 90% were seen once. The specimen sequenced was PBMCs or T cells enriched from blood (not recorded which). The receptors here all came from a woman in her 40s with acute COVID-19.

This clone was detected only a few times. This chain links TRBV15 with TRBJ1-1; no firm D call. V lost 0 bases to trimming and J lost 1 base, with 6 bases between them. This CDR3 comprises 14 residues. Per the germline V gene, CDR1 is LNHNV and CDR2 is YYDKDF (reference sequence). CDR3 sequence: CATSRERRNTEAFF. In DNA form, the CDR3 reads TGTGCCACCAGCAGAGAGAGGAGGAACACTGAAGCTTTCTTT.

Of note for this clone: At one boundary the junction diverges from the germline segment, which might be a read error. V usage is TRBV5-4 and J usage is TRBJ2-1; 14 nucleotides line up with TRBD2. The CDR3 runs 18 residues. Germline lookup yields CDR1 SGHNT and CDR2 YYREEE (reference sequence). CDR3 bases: TGTGCCAGCAGCCCCCCCCTTGGACTAGCGGGGGGCGGGCCGGGTATACTCTTC. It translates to CASSPPLGLAGGGPGILF. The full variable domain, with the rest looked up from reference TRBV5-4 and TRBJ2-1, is ETGVTQSPTHLIKTRGQQVTLRCSSQSGHNTVSWYQQALGQGPQFIFQYYREEENGRGNFPPRFSGLQFPNYSSELNVNALELDDSALYLCASSPPLGLAGGGPGILFGPGTRLTVL.